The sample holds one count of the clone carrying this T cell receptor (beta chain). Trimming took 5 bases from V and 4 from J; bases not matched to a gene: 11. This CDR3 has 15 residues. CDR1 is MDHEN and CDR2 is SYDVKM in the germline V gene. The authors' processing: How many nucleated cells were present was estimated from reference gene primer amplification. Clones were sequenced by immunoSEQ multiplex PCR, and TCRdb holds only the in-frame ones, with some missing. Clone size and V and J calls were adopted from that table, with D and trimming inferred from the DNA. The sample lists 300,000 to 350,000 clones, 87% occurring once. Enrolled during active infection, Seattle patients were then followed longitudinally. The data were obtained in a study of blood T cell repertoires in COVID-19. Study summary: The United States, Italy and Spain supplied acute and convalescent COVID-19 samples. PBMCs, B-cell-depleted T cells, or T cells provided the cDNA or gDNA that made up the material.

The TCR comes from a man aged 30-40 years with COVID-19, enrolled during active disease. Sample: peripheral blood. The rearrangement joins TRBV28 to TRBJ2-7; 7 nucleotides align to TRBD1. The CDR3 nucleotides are TGTGCCAGCAGTACCCAGGGGGAAGGGGTTTACGAGCAGTACTTC. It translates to CASSTQGEGVYEQYF.